Listed here are 32 T cell receptor beta chains from one sample, sequenced in a study of blood T cell repertoires in COVID-19. The data were produced by immunoSEQ multiplex PCR, yet TCRdb's version contains in-frame clones alone and is incomplete. The sample lists 150,000 to 200,000 clones; about 92% were seen once. What was sequenced was peripheral blood. The origin of the receptors is a man aged 30-40 years with COVID-19, enrolled during active disease.

The chain is built from TRBV18 and TRBJ1-6; 9 bases fit TRBD1. V shed 5 bases and J 7 bases; nucleotides not matched to a gene: 3. The CDR3 loop spans 14 amino acids. The germline V gene has CDR1 KGHSH and CDR2 LQKENI. The CDR3 nucleotides read TGTGCCAGCTCAGCGGACAGGGGAAATTCACCCCTCCACTTT. Translating gives CASSADRGNSPLHF.

This sequence joins TRBV27 and TRBJ1-1, with a tentative D call TRBD1 (5 bases). Trimming took off 3 bases at V and 0 bases at J, with 17 bases between the two ends. The germline CDR1 and CDR2 sequences are MNHEY and SMNVEV (reference sequence). This CDR3 is 17 amino acids long. The CDR3 sequence is CASSFKGWGDLNTEAFF. The CDR3 coding sequence is TGTGCCAGCAGTTTTAAGGGTTGGGGCGATTTGAACACTGAAGCTTTCTTT.

V and J are TRBV7-2 and TRBJ1-5, with a tentative D call TRBD1 (6 bases). Germline V gene data show CDR1 as SGHTA and CDR2 as FQGNSA. The CDR3 loop spans 14 amino acids. The V end was cut by 4 bases, the J end by 4 bases, with 11 bases between. CDR3 bases: TGTGCCAGCAGCTCATCAGGGGCTAATCAGCCCCAGCATTTT. Its protein is CASSSSGANQPQHF.

This chain connects TRBV28 to TRBJ2-2, with a possible D match to TRBD1 (6 bases). CDR3 length equals 16 residues. V was cut by 4 bases and J by 7 bases, with 19 bases left in between. CDR1 and CDR2 (germline): MDHEN, SYDVKM. The chain's CDR3 is CASSSLTGRLGGELFF. DNA of the CDR3: TGTGCCAGCAGTTCCCTGACAGGAAGACTCGGCGGGGAGCTGTTTTTT. The variable domain in full, completed from reference TRBV28 and TRBJ2-2, reads DVKVTQSSRYLVKRTGEKVFLECVQDMDHENMFWYRQDPGLGLRLIYFSYDVKMKEKGDIPEGYSVSREKKERFSLILESASTNQTSMYLCASSSLTGRLGGELFFGEGSRLTVL.

J is TRBJ1-5 and V is TRBV7-9, with D possibly matching TRBD1 (5 bases). The CDR3 is made up of 14 amino acids. From germline, CDR1 is SEHNR and CDR2 FQNEAQ (reference sequence). Trimming removed 9 bases from V and 5 bases from J, with 17 bases in between. The CDR3 is CARVPDSPDQPQHF. The CDR3 DNA reads as TGTGCCAGGGTTCCTGACAGTCCTGATCAGCCCCAGCATTTT.

This clone has a single count. This chain's CDR3 is CAISTGTGLADTQYF. CDR3 nucleotide sequence: TGTGCCATCAGTACTGGGACAGGGCTAGCAGATACGCAGTATTTT. The chain uses TRBV10-3 and TRBJ2-3, with 9 bases lining up with TRBD1. The germline CDR1 and CDR2 sequences are ENHRY and SYGVKD. V was pared by 5 bases and J by 4 bases, with 7 bases of the junction left unmatched. The CDR3 is 15 residues long.

V usage is TRBV19 and J usage is TRBJ1-4; D possibly corresponds to TRBD1 (5 bases). The CDR3 runs 14 residues. From germline, CDR1 is LNHDA and CDR2 SQIVND (reference sequence). Deletions cut 5 bases from V and 8 bases from J, with 15 bases between. Written as DNA, the CDR3 is TGTGCCAGTAGTCCAGGCGGGACCCAGGAAAAACTGTTTTTT. It is translated as CASSPGGTQEKLFF.

The chain recombines TRBV6-2 or TRBV6-3 with TRBJ1-1; D unclear. In germline, CDR1 is MNHEY, CDR2 SVGEGT. The CDR3 has 14 amino acids. The V end was cut by 1 base, the J end by 2 bases, with 8 bases between. The CDR3 DNA reads TGTGCCAGCAGTTACTTACGGTTAAACACTGAAGCTTTCTTT. As protein: CASSYLRLNTEAFF.

This chain connects TRBV7-9 to TRBJ1-3; a possible D gene is TRBD1 (6 bases). Germline-derived CDR1 and CDR2 are SEHNR and FQNEAQ (reference sequence). The CDR3 runs to 17 residues. V was shortened by 1 base and J by 1 base, with 14 bases between the two germline ends. CDR3 region: CASSLGSGGPSGNTIYF. DNA of the CDR3: TGTGCCAGCAGCTTAGGGTCCGGGGGGCCTTCTGGAAACACCATATATTTT.

This chain links TRBV5-1 with TRBJ2-1; 8 nucleotides align to TRBD1. V lost 2 bases and J lost 6; bases outside the gene matches: 1. CDR1 and CDR2 (germline): SGHRS, YFSETQ. The CDR3 has 13 residues. This CDR3 is CASSFGQGNEQFF. DNA for the CDR3: TGCGCCAGCAGCTTCGGACAGGGCAATGAGCAGTTCTTC. The full variable domain, with the rest looked up from reference TRBV5-1 and TRBJ2-1, is KAGVTQTPRYLIKTRGQQVTLSCSPISGHRSVSWYQQTPGQGLQFLFEYFSETQRNKGNFPGRFSGRQFSNSRSEMNVSTLELGDSALYLCASSFGQGNEQFFGPGTRLTVL.

J is TRBJ2-7 and V is TRBV6-5, with 9 bases matching TRBD1. Unmatched junction bases numbered 5, after V lost 4 bases and J lost 4 bases. The CDR3 sequence is 14 residues long. Germline V lookup: CDR1 MNHEY, CDR2 SVGAGI. The CDR3 here is CASSSGQGWYEQYF. In DNA form, the CDR3 reads TGTGCCAGCAGTTCCGGACAGGGGTGGTACGAGCAGTACTTC.

CDR3 bases: TGTGCCAGTAGTACGGGGAACGACAATGAGCAGTTCTTC. This gives the protein CASSTGNDNEQFF. J is TRBJ2-1 and V is TRBV19, with a weak D call TRBD2 (5 bases). Germline CDR1 LNHDA, CDR2 SQIVND (reference sequence). There are 13 residues in the CDR3. With 4 bases removed from V and 5 bases from J, the gap between germline ends came to 9 bases.

The V gene is TRBV7-3, the J gene TRBJ1-1; D not certain. The length of the CDR3 is 16 residues. Germline V gives CDR1 SGHTA, CDR2 FQGTGA. The V end was cut by 1 base, the J end by 5 bases, with 17 bases between. For the CDR3, the DNA is TGTGCCAGCAGCTTAAACCCCCCATGGGCGGGTACTGAAGCTTTCTTT. This translates into CASSLNPPWAGTEAFF.

The V call is TRBV19, the J call TRBJ2-2; TRBD1 is a possible D gene (6 bases). Per germline, CDR1 LNHDA and CDR2 SQIVND (reference sequence). This CDR3 is built from 17 residues. The ends were cut back, 6 bases at V and 0 bases at J, with 17 bases in the middle. The CDR3 protein is CASRGFRQATNTGELFF. CDR3 nucleotides: TGTGCCAGTAGGGGGTTTAGACAGGCTACGAACACCGGGGAGCTGTTTTTT.

V is TRBV4-2 and J is TRBJ1-5; D is uncertain. Trimming stripped 0 bases from V and 3 bases from J, with 9 bases between. The CDR3 sequence is 15 residues long. CDR1 is LGHNA, CDR2 YNFKEQ, per germline. The CDR3 sequence: CASSQDSGPNQPQHF. The CDR3 region has the DNA TGTGCCAGCAGCCAAGACTCGGGTCCCAATCAGCCCCAGCATTTT.

The chain uses TRBV18 and TRBJ1-1; D may be TRBD1 (5 bases). Trimming shortened V by 8 bases and J by 4 bases, and 14 bases separated the two germline ends. Per the germline V gene, CDR1 is KGHSH and CDR2 is LQKENI. The CDR3 is 13 residues long. Here the CDR3 reads CASGAEGGTEAFF. CDR3 in DNA: TGTGCCAGCGGGGCGGAGGGCGGCACTGAAGCTTTCTTT.

The chain couples TRBV19 to TRBJ2-6; 9 nucleotides agree with TRBD1. The CDR3 has 16 residues. J lost 0 bases, V lost 11 bases, and 8 bases had no gene match. Per germline, CDR1 LNHDA and CDR2 SQIVND (reference sequence). The CDR3 is CAGATGGDSGANVLTF. The CDR3 coding sequence is TGTGCCGGGGCTACAGGGGGCGACTCTGGGGCCAACGTCCTGACTTTC. The variable domain in full, completed from reference TRBV19 and TRBJ2-6, reads DGGITQSPKYLFRKEGQNVTLSCEQNLNHDAMYWYRQDPGQGLRLIYYSQIVNDFQKGDIAEGYSVSREKKESFPLTVTSAQKNPTAFYLCAGATGGDSGANVLTFGAGSRLTVL.

The chain carries TRBV6-1 and TRBJ1-1; D remains ambiguous. With 2 bases removed from V and 0 bases from J, the gap between germline ends came to 10 bases. The V gene's germline CDR1 is MNHNS and CDR2 SASEGT. The length of the CDR3 is 15 residues. CDR3 sequence: CASSEYGLLNTEAFF. The CDR3, as DNA: TGTGCCAGCAGTGAATACGGACTCTTGAACACTGAAGCTTTCTTT.

The rearrangement links TRBV6-5 to TRBJ1-1; 7 bases agree with TRBD1. Germline CDR1 MNHEY, CDR2 SVGAGI. The CDR3 is 15 residues long. V gave up 7 bases and J gave up 1 base; unmatched junction bases: 9. The CDR3 DNA follows: TGTGCCAGCACTACAGGGGCGCAGCGGAACACTGAAGCTTTCTTT. Amino acids: CASTTGAQRNTEAFF.

V and J are TRBV27 and TRBJ1-4; possible D gene TRBD1, 5 bases. CDR1 MNHEY and CDR2 SMNVEV come from the germline V gene (reference sequence). The CDR3 runs to 13 residues. Trimming left V 6 bases short and J 10 bases short, with 15 bases between. The CDR3 coding sequence is TGTGCCAGCAGGACAGACAGTTCCCGAAAACTGTTTTTT. Protein product: CASRTDSSRKLFF.

The J gene is TRBJ2-1, the V gene TRBV30, with D possibly being TRBD1 (5 bases). V lost 3 bases and J 13 bases, leaving 13 bases between the germline ends. Germline V gene data show CDR1 as GTSNPN and CDR2 as SVGIG (reference sequence). The CDR3 spans 11 residues. The CDR3 spells CAWSRQQVQFF. CDR3 sequence (DNA): TGTGCCTGGAGCCGTCAACAGGTTCAGTTCTTC.

The rearrangement uses TRBV19 and TRBJ1-5; 10 bases are a match to TRBD1. The germline CDR1 and CDR2 sequences are LNHDA and SQIVND (reference sequence). This CDR3 comprises 14 residues. After removal of 9 bases from V and 0 bases from J, the junction contained 2 bases not matched to a gene. The CDR3 nucleotides are TGTGCCAGCCGGACAGGGGGTAGCAATCAGCCCCAGCATTTT. As protein: CASRTGGSNQPQHF.

This clone appeared once. The chain recombines TRBV9 with TRBJ2-1; 7 bases align to TRBD2. This CDR3 spans 13 amino acids. Trimming at V came to 2 bases and at J to 12 bases, leaving 8 bases not matched to a gene. Germline V gene data show CDR1 as SGDLS and CDR2 as YYNGEE. CDR3 amino acids: CASSVPVSGLQFF. The DNA for the CDR3 is TGTGCCAGCAGCGTTCCCGTTAGCGGGTTGCAGTTCTTC.

The gene calls are TRBV9 and TRBJ2-1, with TRBD2 identical over 10 bases. V trimming: 0 bases; J trimming: 4 bases; junction bases outside the gene matches: 4. The CDR3 is 16 residues long. Germline-derived CDR1 and CDR2 are SGDLS and YYNGEE. CDR3 in amino acids: CASSVGSGREYNEQFF. The CDR3 nucleotides are TGTGCCAGCAGCGTAGGGAGCGGGAGGGAGTACAATGAGCAGTTCTTC.

The chain joins TRBV7-2 to TRBJ2-3, with D possibly TRBD1 on 6 matching bases. Germline V gene sequence: CDR1 SGHTA, CDR2 FQGNSA. There are 14 residues in the CDR3. Trimming pared 5 bases from V and 2 bases from J, leaving 11 bases between. CDR3 nucleotide sequence: TGTGCCAGCAGCAAAGGACAGTCCACAGATACGCAGTATTTT. Residues: CASSKGQSTDTQYF. Complete variable domain (other parts from reference TRBV7-2 and TRBJ2-3): GAGVSQSPSNKVTEKGKDVELRCDPISGHTALYWYRQSLGQGLEFLIYFQGNSAPDKSGLPSDRFSAERTGGSVSTLTIQRTQQEDSAVYLCASSKGQSTDTQYFGPGTRLTVL.

In the case of this clone: Other DNA sequences in the same sample also yield this CDR3. The chain carries TRBV5-1 and TRBJ2-1; D is possibly TRBD1 (5 bases). Germline V gene lookup returns CDR1 SGHRS and CDR2 YFSETQ. The CDR3 spans 15 residues. V lost 0 bases to trimming and J lost 1 base, with 8 bases between them. The CDR3 DNA sequence: TGCGCCAGCAGCTTGGGACAGAGTTCCTACAATGAGCAGTTCTTC. Protein sequence: CASSLGQSSYNEQFF.

The chain uses TRBV23-1 and TRBJ1-1; D call uncertain. TRBV23-1 has ORF status, its function being uncertain. CDR3 length: 14 amino acids. V shed 0 bases and J shed 2 bases, with 7 bases lying between them. CDR3 in amino acids: CASSQSAGNTEAFF. The CDR3 DNA reads as TGCGCCAGCAGTCAATCAGCGGGAAACACTGAAGCTTTCTTT.

The J gene is TRBJ2-1, the V gene TRBV7-9; tentative D call: TRBD1 (6 bases). V dropped 5 bases and J dropped 5 bases, with 13 bases sitting between them. CDR1 and CDR2 from the germline V gene are SEHNR and FQNEAQ (reference sequence). CDR3 length equals 14 residues. CDR3 region: CASSPTRTDNEQFF. In nucleotides, the CDR3 is TGTGCCAGCAGCCCCACGAGGACAGACAATGAGCAGTTCTTC.

This clone was recorded a few times. The chain joins TRBV4-3 to TRBJ1-5; TRBD1 aligns across 9 bases. The J segment lost 9 bases and the V segment lost 3 bases, leaving 6 bases of the junction unmatched. The germline CDR1 and CDR2 sequences are LGHNA and YSLEER. The CDR3 extends over 14 amino acids. As DNA, the CDR3 is TGCGCCAGCAGCCAGTCCGGGACAGGGTGGCCCCAGCATTTT. Translating it yields CASSQSGTGWPQHF.

V usage is TRBV6-2 or TRBV6-3 and J usage is TRBJ1-1, with 8 bases matching TRBD1. Unmatched junction bases numbered 9, after V lost 6 bases and J lost 6 bases. The CDR3 is made up of 14 amino acids. The germline V gene has CDR1 MNHEY and CDR2 SVGEGT. CDR3 amino acids: CASRYRDRKSEAFF. The DNA for the CDR3 is TGTGCCAGCAGATACCGGGACAGGAAGTCTGAAGCTTTCTTT.

The chain joins TRBV19 to TRBJ1-5; TRBD1 might be the D (6 bases). Trimming took 5 bases from V and 10 from J, leaving 12 bases between them. Germline CDR1 reads LNHDA; CDR2 reads SQIVND (reference sequence). The CDR3 covers 12 residues. The chain's CDR3 is CASSAQGSPQHF. In DNA, the CDR3 is TGTGCCAGTAGTGCACAGGGTAGCCCCCAGCATTTT. Full variable domain (remainder filled in from reference TRBV19 and TRBJ1-5): DGGITQSPKYLFRKEGQNVTLSCEQNLNHDAMYWYRQDPGQGLRLIYYSQIVNDFQKGDIAEGYSVSREKKESFPLTVTSAQKNPTAFYLCASSAQGSPQHFGDGTRLSIL.

This sequence joins TRBV3-1 (or the pseudogene TRBV3-2) and TRBJ2-2; 8 nucleotides match TRBD2. The CDR3 extends over 17 amino acids. Germline CDR1 reads LGHDT; CDR2 reads YNNKEL (reference sequence). The J segment lost 7 bases and the V segment lost 3 bases, leaving 13 bases of the junction unmatched. CDR3 amino acids: CASSHWTSAGGGGELFF. The CDR3 bases are TGTGCCAGCAGCCACTGGACATCGGCGGGAGGAGGCGGGGAGCTGTTTTTT.